A selection of T cell receptor beta chains follows, all from one sample in a study of vaccination and CD4 T cells after COVID-19. No antigen is known for these receptors. From the PCR reads, TCRdb called clonotypes with MiXCR, one entry per CDR3 protein. The table lists 10,000 to 13,000 distinct CDR3 sequences, roughly 31% of them singletons. Sequenced material: CD4+ T cells from blood, cultured in vitro. The receptors derive from a human donor who had recovered from COVID-19. Each CDR3 is given with its conserved first and last residue. D genes are given only for firm matches. The size entry is marked missing in some rows and otherwise reads once, few, many or a size class.

J: TRBJ2-5; V: TRBV20-1; D: -; size: -; CDR3: CSARADLGRETQYF; DNA: TGCAGTGCTAGGGCTGACTTGGGGAGGGAGACCCAGTACTTC
J: TRBJ2-3; V: TRBV7-2; D: -; size: -; CDR3: CASSLEFPPAQYF; DNA: TGTGCCAGCAGCTTAGAGTTCCCCCCGGCGCAGTATTTT
J: TRBJ2-5; V: TRBV20-1; D: -; size: few; CDR3: CSAPPSPSQETQYF; DNA: TGCAGTGCTCCCCCCAGTCCCAGCCAAGAGACCCAGTACTTC
J: TRBJ2-2; V: TRBV28; D: TRBD1; size: -; CDR3: CAIKTGGENTGELFF; DNA: TGTGCCATCAAAACAGGGGGCGAAAACACCGGGGAGCTGTTTTTT
J: TRBJ2-2; V: TRBV6-2/TRBV6-3; D: -; size: -; CDR3: CASRQGSGELFF; DNA: TGTGCCAGCAGACAGGGCTCCGGGGAGCTGTTTTTT
J: TRBJ2-3; V: TRBV7-2; D: -; size: -; CDR3: CASSSGGSTDTQYF; DNA: TGTGCCAGCAGCTCCGGTGGTAGCACAGATACGCAGTATTTT
J: TRBJ2-3; V: TRBV6-1; D: TRBD1; size: few; CDR3: CASSGTGGTDTQYF; DNA: TGTGCCAGCAGTGGGACAGGGGGCACAGATACGCAGTATTTT
J: TRBJ2-1; V: TRBV20-1; D: TRBD2; size: -; CDR3: CSASGLDPEGEQFF; DNA: TGCAGTGCTAGTGGACTAGACCCGGAGGGTGAGCAGTTCTTC
J: TRBJ2-2; V: TRBV7-9; D: -; size: once; CDR3: CASSSEHSASDTGELFF; DNA: TGTGCCAGCAGCTCCGAGCATAGCGCCTCTGATACCGGGGAGCTGTTTTTT
J: TRBJ2-5; V: TRBV7-6; D: -; size: few; CDR3: CASSLRARQETQYF; DNA: TGTGCCAGCAGCTTAAGGGCGAGACAAGAGACCCAGTACTTC